Below, one T cell receptor (beta chain) is given with its context. This clonotype was counted many times. It has no known antigen specificity. It has no much larger one-base neighbor in the sample; base qualities were not kept. This sample was taken from a study of regulatory T cells in long-lasting Graves disease (dated by TCRdb to the early 2020s). A note on the overall study: In the newly diagnosed Graves' disease group, patients had been taking antithyroid drugs for less than 3 months. Persistent Graves' disease patients were compared with newly diagnosed Graves' disease patients by peripheral blood TCR sequencing and RNA sequencing. TCR sequencing covered around 13 persistent and approximately 20 newly diagnosed Graves' disease patients, around 35 samples in total. The study was registered as a clinical trial and conducted in China. Results the study describes overall, beyond this receptor: Peripheral blood alone was examined, since thyroid tissue, which constituted the primary lesion, could not be accessed. Preferential use of TRBV28, TRBJ1-2 and TRBJ2-5 was observed in persistent disease, whereas TRBV20-1 and TRBJ2-1 were favored in newly diagnosed disease. Only the TCR beta chain was sequenced and analyzed. The small sample size was acknowledged by the authors as a limitation that may reduce accuracy. Persistent Graves' disease patients showed lower TCR Shannon entropy and fewer highly expanded clones than newly diagnosed patients, suggesting clonal expansion. More public clonotypes were shared among persistent patients (fewer than 3,000) than among newly diagnosed patients (more than 950).

From the germline V gene, CDR1 is SGHRS and CDR2 is YFSETQ. V and J are truncated by 4 bases and 2 bases respectively, leaving an intervening sequence of 11 bases. The CDR3, from cysteine to phenylalanine, totals 14 residues. This entry keeps only the CDR3 DNA: 42 bases, framed from base 1. According to the study, the label for this sample's time point signals: newly diagnosed GD, antithyroid drugs for less than 3 months. For both TCR sequencing and RNA sequencing, RNA was extracted from PBMCs using TRIzol. The diagnosis of Graves' disease followed American Thyroid Association guidelines. Patients were recruited from an endocrinology department in Xi'an, China. From each patient, about 8.9 milliliters of peripheral blood was collected into an EDTA anticoagulant tube. PBMCs were isolated by Ficoll Paque Plus density gradient separation without further T cell sorting. RNA quality was checked with an Agilent 2100 Bioanalyzer and agarose gel, and concentration with a NanoDrop 2000.

The library was produced with multiplex PCR. The reads were generated on an Illumina HiSeq 4000. TCR beta libraries were built with iRepertoire HTBI primers and Arm-PCR amplification of CDR3 regions. Gel purification was performed on PCR products prior to sequencing. Concerning the study's data processing: Gene usage analysis of CDR3 amino acid clonotypes relied on the 60 or so TRBV and 15 or so TRBJ segments identified across samples. COPE and FqMerger were used to merge the filtered high-quality paired reads into contigs. BLAST was used to align contigs to IMGT TRBV, TRBD and TRBJ reference genes, with CDR3 defined following IMGT. Any clonotype with a frequency above 0.1% was counted as a highly expanded clone. Shannon entropy served as the measure of repertoire diversity, while the Gini coefficient captured V-J evenness. A clonotype was considered public if more than one individual shared it. TCRdb applied fastp at Q25 and MiXCR to the public reads, then kept only in-frame beta chains. Under each unique CDR3 protein, matching rows form one entry showing the most common genes and DNA. Here the V and J calls rest on TCRdb's processing, not on the authors' analysis. Counted in this sample were fewer than 650,000 distinct CDR3 sequences; under 20% of them appeared once. In total, the top ten clones hold roughly 18% of the sample.

This sample also belongs to another study, concerning T cells in Graves' hyperthyroidism and ophthalmopathy. The second study's paper adds: A patient counted as having stable Graves' hyperthyroidism if no progression to ophthalmopathy occurred over 18 months of follow-up. Hyperthyroidism patients were newly diagnosed, with disease duration under 2 months, and aged 18 to 65 years. Patients with uncontrolled infections, other autoimmune diseases, pregnancy or lactation were excluded. Diagnoses were established on the basis of clinical symptoms, serum thyroxine and TRAb, thyroid ultrasound, and orbital computed tomography. The first round of RT-PCR for the TCR CDR3 was performed with the HTBI primer set and the Qiagen OneStep RT-PCR kit. Most expanded thyroid clonotypes (frequency above 0.001) were also detected in blood, suggesting blood repertoires may reflect thyroid immune responses. Ophthalmopathy was separated from stable hyperthyroidism by a 13 V-J signature model, with approximately 90% sensitivity and roughly 84% specificity obtained in cross-validation and 80%/75% obtained in testing. In validation, the model predicted progression to ophthalmopathy a median of approximately 6.6 months before onset, with about 71% sensitivity and more than 72% specificity. To identify TCR V-J signatures that set the groups apart, the researchers used a discovery cohort of about a hundred patients, made up of 40 to 45 with Graves' ophthalmopathy and about 55 with stable Graves' hyperthyroidism. Whether ophthalmopathy could be predicted prospectively was tested in an independent validation cohort made up of fewer than 20 hyperthyroidism patients plus 17 patients who later progressed to ophthalmopathy. The approximately 90 discovery patients were randomly split 7:3 into training and test sets. The study also compared thyroid tissue and blood T-cell repertoires from several Graves' hyperthyroidism patients. After blood sampling, hyperthyroidism patients were treated with methimazole at a starting dose of 30 mg daily, and ophthalmopathy patients were treated with high-dose intravenous methylprednisolone. The libraries were constructed in a second round of multiplex PCR and then size-selected and purified. Sequencing of the libraries was done on an Illumina HiSeq2000 using paired-end 100 bp reads. Raw data were processed with SOAPnuke, discarding reads with adapters, uncalled bases, mean Phred below 15, or no exact constant-primer or identifier match. High-quality paired reads were merged using COPE v1.2.5, and each unique nucleotide sequence was defined as a clonotype. MiTCR v1.1 was used to align clonotypes to the IMGT TRBV, TRBD and TRBJ reference segments. The analysis included only V-J combinations with a frequency above 0.0001, which together covered approximately 99% of the repertoires. The TCS score was defined as the ratio of F50 (clonal expansion) to E x V (chaos), calculated using BLOSUM62-based TCRdist between CDR3 peptides within each V-J. Welch's t-statistics and random forest reduced fewer than 550 V-J features to some 14, which were used in a naive Bayes classifier (R e1071). No statistical method was used to set the sample size in advance, and investigators knew the group allocation. The paper describes TCR Vbeta CDR3 sequencing of fewer than 150 peripheral blood samples, made up of 43 ophthalmopathy patients, 70 to 75 hyperthyroidism patients and some 17 progressor patients.

The sequence was collected from a woman between 25 and 40 years old with Graves disease. Donor details come from another sample of the same person, matched by shared clones. The source material was peripheral blood mononuclear cells (PBMCs), sampled at new diagnosis, from a patient treated with antithyroid drugs. The chain joins TRBV5-1 to TRBJ2-3, with TRBD2 perhaps the D gene, on 5 matching bases. The sequenced DNA is TGCGCCAGCAGCCTTCCTAGCTCCACAGATACGCAGTATTTT. Translated, this is CASSLPSSTDTQYF.